The rows below give T cell receptor beta chains drawn from one sample of a study of OX40 agonist ivuxolimab in advanced cancers. Profiled with immunoSEQ multiplex PCR; TCRdb holds only in-frame clones, not every one. The table lists around 63,000 clones, 85% to 90% of them singletons. The sample in question was CD4+ or CD8+ T cells sorted from blood, obtained in a trial of the OX40 agonist ivuxolimab. These receptors all stem from an adult with an advanced solid tumor such as melanoma, head and neck, liver or kidney cancer. The CDR3 runs from the conserved cysteine through the conserved F or W. D genes are given only for firm matches. Size is omitted from some rows. Given values are once, few, many or a class for expanded clones.

J	size	D	V	DNA	CDR3
TRBJ2-1	.	.	TRBV18	TGTGCCAGCTCACCAGGGGGTAGCTCCTACAATGAGCAGTTCTTC	CASSPGGSSYNEQFF
TRBJ1-5	.	.	TRBV7-8	TGTGCCAGCAGCTTAGCCATGGGGGTTTGGATTCAGCCCCAGCATTTT	CASSLAMGVWIQPQHF
TRBJ2-7	.	TRBD1	TRBV5-1	TGCGCCAGCAGCTTCGGGACAGGGAACTCCTACGAGCAGTACTTC	CASSFGTGNSYEQYF
TRBJ2-4	.	TRBD2	TRBV4-1	TGCGCCAGCAGCCCCCCCGGGGGGGGGCGCATTCAGTACTTC	CASSPPGGGRIQYF
TRBJ1-2	.	TRBD1	TRBV7-2	TGTGCCAGCAGCCCAAGGACAGGGGGCCCCGTATATGGCTACACCTTC	CASSPRTGGPVYGYTF
TRBJ2-7	.	.	TRBV27	TGTGCCAGCAGTCCAAGCCGGGGCCAAATACACTACGAGCAGTACTTC	CASSPSRGQIHYEQYF
TRBJ1-4	.	TRBD1	TRBV6-1	TGTGCCAGCAGTGACGGGACAGCTAATGAAAAACTGTTTTTT	CASSDGTANEKLFF
TRBJ1-2	.	.	TRBV7-9	TGTGCCAGCAGCATGGGGCAGGGGTCATTACTAAGGGGCTACACCTTC	CASSMGQGSLLRGYTF
TRBJ2-7	.	.	TRBV28	TGTGCCAGCAAGGGACAACTCTACGAGCAGTACTTC	CASKGQLYEQYF
TRBJ1-3	.	TRBD1	TRBV28	TGTGCCAGCAGGGGGACAGGGGCTGGAAACACCATATATTTT	CASRGTGAGNTIYF
TRBJ2-6	once	.	TRBV28	TGTGCCAGCAGTATGACAGTCTCTGGGGCCAACGTCCTGACTTTC	CASSMTVSGANVLTF
TRBJ2-5	.	.	TRBV9	TGTGCCAGCAGCCTACACTCCCAAGAGACCCAGTACTTC	CASSLHSQETQYF
TRBJ1-3	.	.	TRBV2	TGTGCCAGCAGCCTGACAGCTGGAAACACCATATATTTT	CASSLTAGNTIYF
TRBJ2-3	.	.	TRBV6-1	TGTGCCAGCAGTGATAGGACTCGGGCAAGCACAGATACGCAGTATTTT	CASSDRTRASTDTQYF
TRBJ2-5	.	TRBD1	TRBV5-1	TGCGCCAGCAGCCCCGGGACAGGGGTGGGGACCCAGTACTTC	CASSPGTGVGTQYF
TRBJ2-7	.	.	TRBV27	TGTGCCAGCAGTCCCGGGGGATATCGCTCCTACGAGCAGTACTTC	CASSPGGYRSYEQYF
TRBJ1-5	.	.	TRBV7-2	TGTGCCAGCAGCTTAGCGTTTAATCAGCCCCAGCATTTT	CASSLAFNQPQHF
TRBJ2-2	.	.	TRBV19	TGTGCCAGTAGTATAGATCGCAGCGGGCGAGCCGGGGAGCTGTTTTTT	CASSIDRSGRAGELFF
TRBJ2-7	.	TRBD2	TRBV5-1	TGCGCCAGCAGCTTGACGGCGGGGGGGCTTTCCTACGAGCAGTACTTC	CASSLTAGGLSYEQYF
TRBJ2-2	.	.	TRBV7-9	TGTGCCAGCAGCGGAAAGAGGGGACGGCACGGGGAGCTGTTTTTT	CASSGKRGRHGELFF
TRBJ2-5	few	TRBD2	TRBV6-6	TGTGCCAGCAGTTACGGACTAGCGGGAGAGACCCAGTACTTC	CASSYGLAGETQYF
TRBJ1-4	.	.	TRBV5-1	TGCGCCAGCAGCTTCCGACAGGCAACTAATGAAAAACTGTTTTTT	CASSFRQATNEKLFF
TRBJ1-1	.	.	TRBV11-2	TGTGCCAGCCGCGGGGGTTGGAACACTGAAGCTTTCTTT	CASRGGWNTEAFF
TRBJ2-7	few	.	TRBV23-1	TGCGCCAGCAGTCAATCGAGAGGGGGTAATTACGAGCAGTACTTC	CASSQSRGGNYEQYF
TRBJ1-6	.	.	TRBV6-5	TGTGCCAGCAGGCCCGACGGGTCGAATTCACCCCTCCACTTT	CASRPDGSNSPLHF